The T cell receptor (beta chain) described here comes from a study of cytomegalovirus exposure and HLA in healthy donors (dated by TCRdb to 2017 to 2019). Regarding the complete study: In an earlier analysis of 450 to 750 of the donors, 276 Gb of sequence data and some 120 million unique TCR beta sequences from 150 million to 200 million T cells were reported. Among 350 to 400 genotyped donors of the cohort, an average of around 240,000 unique TCR beta nucleotide sequences were sequenced per donor, roughly a sixth of them non-productive. Alongside the repertoire data, information on donor age, sex, ethnicity and CMV serostatus was compiled. The number of typed donors differed by locus: about 620-630 for A, B, C, DRB1 and DQB1; 522 for DQA1; around 580 for DPA1; and around 490 for DPB1. An earlier analysis of approximately 500 of the donors applied high-throughput TCR beta sequencing to assess whether each TCR beta V gene segment acted as functional or pseudogenic. In the later analysis, no new phenotypic data were used to find candidate immune exposures; instead, reliance was placed on TCR beta sequences and their occurrence across donors. Five DR-DQ haplotypes were handled as single units for association and clustering, since linkage in the cohort was strong. Besides the first cohort of approximately 710 subjects, a separate validation cohort made up of some 110 different subjects was used. High-throughput TCR immunosequencing, statistical association of individual TCRs with disease status, and machine learning were combined to predict cytomegalovirus infection status. In a later analysis, previously published TCR beta repertoires from 500 to 750 donors were re-analyzed and high-resolution HLA genotyping was added so that TCR occurrence patterns could be studied. The genetic ancestry cluster associated with self-reported Caucasian donors included roughly four fifths of the roughly 400 genotyped donors. Approximately 300 gigabases of sequencing data and around 90 million unique TCR sequences made up an early release that covered fewer than 650 HLA-typed donors. A later genetic analysis used genome-wide SNP genotypes for 398 of the 666 donors, treating that subset as a discovery cohort. The study used immunosequencing to profile the T cell repertoires of several hundred subjects and linked those repertoires to cytomegalovirus serostatus. HLA typing included class I and class II loci at four-digit resolution. All discovery cohort repertoires had been generated using a single sequencing platform. The aim of the study was to test whether cataloging public T cell receptors could identify signatures of past pathogen exposure. Findings and caveats that apply to the study as a whole: In vitro tests confirmed that three of the cytomegalovirus-associated TCR beta chains recognize cytomegalovirus antigens. An earlier analysis of approximately 570 of the donors showed that most TCR beta V segments appeared in productive rearrangements either about 87% or about 30% of the time, which broadly matched IMGT annotations. Because HLA typing was missing for some donors at each locus, association tests included only the typed subset. Only TCR beta chains were sequenced in this cohort, and the absence of alpha or paired-chain data limited detectable features. Sequencing depth was assumed to be roughly uniform across donors in the presence/absence analyses, though that assumption may not hold. In a later genetic analysis, fewer N-insertions in productive TCRs were reported among donors in an Asian-associated ancestry cluster than the approximately 630-donor mean. When HLA alleles, especially DR and DQ, strongly co-occurred, attributing TCR associations to individual alleles was difficult. A further reported finding was that TCR beta sequences accurately predicted the HLA-A and HLA-B alleles for most subjects in the first cohort. Correlated functional status among segregating V segments might be attributable to linkage disequilibrium, but an unknown experimental factor could not be ruled out. While some public TCRs were present in many individuals, most TCR sequences turned up only very rarely across donors. Some IMGT-functional V segments, including TRBV6-2 and TRBV6-3, could not be told apart with the 87-base-pair reads, so those segments were excluded. The sequencing pipeline was judged likely to have produced a cluster of highly shared sequence variants as a technical artifact. The only immune exposure information available for the cohort was CMV serostatus. About 17 rarely observed V segments, including chromosome 9 orphons, were excluded from the earlier analysis of approximately 600 of the donors because counts were too low. In a later analysis, HLA-associated TCR beta chains were found to be more clonally expanded and to have lower generation probabilities than equally common non-associated chains. In a later analysis, most CMV-associated TCR beta chains were found to appear HLA-restricted, with HLA associations seemingly driven largely by CMV exposure. In the study, approximately 150 TCR beta chains were listed as associated with cytomegalovirus. A later analysis found that TCR association rates varied across HLA loci, with DRB1 alleles showing the most associated TCRs and HLA-C alleles the fewest. It was suggested by the authors that the approach could potentially be generalized to other disease states and immunological phenotypes. The classifier was reported to diagnose cytomegalovirus status with high specificity and sensitivity in both the original and validation cohorts. Specific HLA alleles were associated with about 17,000 TCR beta sequences at a false discovery rate of 0.05 in a later analysis. An association between a missense DCLRE1C variant and V-gene and J-gene trimming of TCR beta chains was found in a later genetic analysis and replicated in an independent cohort. According to a later analysis, parvovirus B19, influenza, CMV and Epstein-Barr virus appeared linked to several top co-occurrence clusters.

CDR1 ENHRY and CDR2 SYGVKD are derived from the germline V gene. Cut back by 2 bases and 0 bases, the V and J ends lie 8 bases apart. The CDR3 runs 14 residues from the cysteine to the phenylalanine. Only the CDR3 DNA stays, 42 bases, in frame from base 1. The cohort comprised around 700 healthy bone marrow donors. At the time of sampling, all cohort members were nominally healthy, though unrecorded immune exposures were likely present. The donor tested CMV seropositive, placing the donor among the 290 or so seropositive members of the cohort. Each donor provided a peripheral blood sample, and peripheral blood mononuclear cells were used for TCR beta sequencing. The Qiagen DNeasy Blood Extraction Kit was used to extract genomic DNA from the blood cell samples. Library generation was performed with the immunoSEQ multiplex PCR assay. For the multiplex PCR, a mixture combining 60 forward primers for TCR Vbeta segments and 13 reverse primers for TCR Jbeta segments was used. The CDR3 region of rearranged TCR beta genes was amplified from genomic DNA by a multiplex PCR assay. Amplified TCR beta libraries were sequenced as 87-base-pair reads on the Illumina HiSeq System. Per the authors' processing: A later analysis counted about 76 million unique TCR beta chains across the 690 or so repertoires, and some 11 million of these chains were shared by at least two donors. Raw reads were error-corrected and collapsed into unique sequences with a nearest-neighbor algorithm that merged closely related sequences to remove PCR and sequencing errors. Alignment of CDR3 sequences to IMGT reference sequences was used to assign V, D and J gene segments. For a sequence to be retained, a match of at least six nucleotides to both a V gene segment and a J gene segment was required. A rearrangement was called productive if the CDR3 had no stop codons and remained in frame with V and J, and every other rearrangement was called non-productive. Following IMGT convention, CDR3 was defined as the stretch from the second conserved V-encoded cysteine up to the conserved J-encoded phenylalanine. The earlier analysis of approximately 590 of the donors excluded any sequence lacking an unambiguous match to a single V gene segment. In an earlier analysis of roughly 600 of the donors, a V segment was called functional when productive rearrangements were above 56.7%, and segregating when the standard deviation between donors exceeded 5%. A statistical classification framework was built for diagnosing cytomegalovirus status from the catalog of TCR beta chain sequences. V and J gene assignment, in a later analysis, came from comparing TCR nucleotide sequences with IMGT/GENE-DB human TR gene sequences. The TCRdist pipeline was used in a later analysis to assign CDR3 sequences and most-parsimonious VDJ recombination scenarios. In a later analysis, every TCR beta chain was defined by the combination of its CDR3 amino acid sequence and its V-gene family, and reads without a unique V-gene family were dropped. In a later analysis, around 600 highly shared, low-generation-probability nucleotide sequences were removed to address suspected cross-contamination and a sequencing artifact. In a later analysis, a clonal expansion index for each public chain was calculated from normalized within-repertoire ranks of inferred template counts. In a later analysis, generation probabilities were computed using a VDJ recombination model fitted to out-of-frame rearrangements, and the results were checked against IGoR. In a later analysis, hypergeometric tests were used to score TCR-TCR, TCR-HLA and TCR-CMV co-occurrence, with a repertoire-size bias correction applied to TCR pairs. False discovery rates were estimated in a later analysis by permuting HLA or CMV assignments 20 times. In a later analysis, co-occurring TCRs were grouped using DBSCAN, with TCRdist sequence similarity added in when clustering inside HLA-allele-positive subsets. Repertoires with fewer than 30,000 or more than 120,000 public chains were left out of co-occurrence clustering, as were four to six repertoires with anomalous nucleotide sharing. Sourced from immuneACCESS, this table was stored by TCRdb with only in-frame sequences that have V and J called. A share of the clones is absent; for the studies checked, an unresolved V gene accounts for under half, and the remainder has no known explanation. V, J and clone size were drawn from that table, and D and trimming were deduced from the DNA. This specimen's table enumerates around 53,000 clones. The ten largest account for roughly an eighth of the sample.

Comment on this clone: The antigen it recognizes is unknown.

The receptor comes from a man younger than 35 in good health and CMV-seropositive. Sequencing was done on a sample of PBMCs. Rearrangement joined TRBV10-3 to TRBJ2-7; confidence is insufficient to name the D gene. The CDR3 protein: CAISELTSSYEQYF. The DNA sequence is given as TGTGCCATCAGTGAGCTAACGAGCTCCTACGAGCAGTACTTC.